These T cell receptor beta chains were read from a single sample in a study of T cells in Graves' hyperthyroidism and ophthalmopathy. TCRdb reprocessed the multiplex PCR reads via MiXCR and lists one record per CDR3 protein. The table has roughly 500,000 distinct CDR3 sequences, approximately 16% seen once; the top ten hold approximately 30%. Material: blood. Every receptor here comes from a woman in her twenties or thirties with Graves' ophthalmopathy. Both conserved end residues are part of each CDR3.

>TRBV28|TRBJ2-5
CASREDRESETQYF
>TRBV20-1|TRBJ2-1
CSARVTSGSYNEQFF
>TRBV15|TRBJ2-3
CATSRDSGPGGYTQYF
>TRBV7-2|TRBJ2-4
CASTNLGAAKNIQYF
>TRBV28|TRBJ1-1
CASMTNAEAFF
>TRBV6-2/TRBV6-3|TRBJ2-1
CASREKDTKWRNEQFF
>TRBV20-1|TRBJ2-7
CSAAPESGSYEQYF
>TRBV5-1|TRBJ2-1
CASSLALRGPLNEQFF
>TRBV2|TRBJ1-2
CASSETGRYGYTF
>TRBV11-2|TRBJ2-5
CASSQEGAGGPGETQYF
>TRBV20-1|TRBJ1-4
CSAREAAGGELEKLFF